The 26 T cell receptor beta chains given below trace back to one sample, sequenced in a study of blood T cell repertoires in COVID-19. The table came from immunoSEQ multiplex PCR; TCRdb's copy has only in-frame clones and leaves some out. The sample comprises around 340,000 clones, 80% to 90% of which are singletons, and about 4% rests with the top ten. Sequencing was performed on PBMCs or T cells enriched from blood (not recorded which). These receptors were obtained from a woman in her forties with acute COVID-19.

The CDR3 is CASSIVPGLNTEAFF. DNA of the CDR3: TGTGCCAGTAGTATAGTTCCAGGGTTGAACACTGAAGCTTTCTTT. This chain connects TRBV19 to TRBJ1-1; TRBD1 might be the D (5 bases). Germline-derived CDR1 and CDR2 are LNHDA and SQIVND (reference sequence). The ends were cut back, 1 base at V and 0 bases at J, with 9 bases in the middle. This CDR3 has 15 amino acids. Combining the CDR3 with reference TRBV19 and TRBJ1-1 gives the whole variable domain DGGITQSPKYLFRKEGQNVTLSCEQNLNHDAMYWYRQDPGQGLRLIYYSQIVNDFQKGDIAEGYSVSREKKESFPLTVTSAQKNPTAFYLCASSIVPGLNTEAFFGQGTRLTVV.

The V and J genes are TRBV27 and TRBJ2-7; D possibly corresponds to TRBD2 (6 bases). This CDR3 spans 14 amino acids. V lost 5 bases and J 2 bases, leaving 13 bases between the germline ends. Germline V CDR1 and CDR2: MNHEY, SMNVEV (reference sequence). CDR3 DNA: TGTGCCAGCAGTATTTACGGGAGCACCTACGAGCAGTACTTC. Protein product: CASSIYGSTYEQYF.

V gene TRBV5-1 combines with J gene TRBJ2-4; tentative D call: TRBD1 (6 bases). The CDR3 has 15 amino acids. CDR1 is SGHRS and CDR2 is YFSETQ in the germline V gene. Trimming removed 3 bases from V and 3 bases from J, with 13 bases in between. This CDR3 reads CASSSVGGNKNIQYF. CDR3 bases: TGCGCCAGCAGCTCAGTAGGGGGAAACAAAAACATTCAGTACTTC.

The chain links TRBV2 to TRBJ1-6; TRBD1 is a possible D gene (6 bases). This CDR3 is 13 amino acids long. The V gene lost 9 bases and the J gene lost 10 bases, with 16 bases spanning the gap. Germline V lookup: CDR1 SNHLY, CDR2 FYNNEI. In DNA form, the CDR3 reads TGTGCCAGTACAGGGTCCTCGAGATCACCCCTCCACTTT. Translation gives CASTGSSRSPLHF.

The chain couples TRBV3-1 (or the pseudogene TRBV3-2) to TRBJ1-1, with D perhaps TRBD1 (5 bases). The CDR3 has 14 amino acids. The V end was cut by 1 base, the J end by 4 bases, with 10 bases between. Germline V gene lookup returns CDR1 LGHDT and CDR2 YNNKEL (reference sequence). The CDR3 region has the DNA TGTGCCAGCAGCCAAGTGGGGGGGAGCACTGAAGCTTTCTTT. Translation gives CASSQVGGSTEAFF.

V gene TRBV15 combines with J gene TRBJ2-6; perhaps TRBD2 as D (6 bases). From germline, CDR1 is LNHNV and CDR2 YYDKDF (reference sequence). Trimming shortened V by 6 bases and J by 3 bases, and 30 bases separated the two germline ends. The CDR3 loop spans 21 amino acids. This CDR3 is CATRKGHQGGNPALGANVLTF. The CDR3 DNA sequence: TGTGCCACCAGAAAAGGGCATCAGGGCGGGAACCCCGCGCTTGGGGCCAACGTCCTGACTTTC.

This clone was counted a single time. This chain joins TRBV3-1 (or the pseudogene TRBV3-2) and TRBJ2-2; D not resolved. Germline loops: CDR1 LGHDT, CDR2 YNNKEL (reference sequence). Trimming removed 5 bases at V and 8 bases at J, with 9 bases between. CDR3 length: 12 residues. The CDR3 is CASSAYRGELFF. CDR3 bases: TGTGCCAGCAGCGCCTATCGGGGGGAGCTGTTTTTT.

The V gene is TRBV7-3, the J gene TRBJ2-1; D uncertain. The CDR3 is made up of 14 amino acids. Germline V CDR1 and CDR2: SGHTA, FQGTGA. V lost 2 bases and J 5 bases, leaving 10 bases between the germline ends. CDR3 sequence: CASSLGGSNNEQFF. CDR3 nucleotide sequence: TGTGCCAGCAGCTTAGGCGGCAGTAACAATGAGCAGTTCTTC.

The chain uses TRBV3-1 (or the pseudogene TRBV3-2) and TRBJ2-7, with TRBD1 matching 8 bases. V dropped 5 bases and J dropped 4; count of bases not matched to a gene: 7. The CDR3 spans 14 residues. Germline CDR1 reads LGHDT; CDR2 reads YNNKEL (reference sequence). CDR3 protein: CASSGPGGWYEQYF. CDR3 nucleotides: TGTGCCAGCAGCGGCCCAGGGGGCTGGTACGAGCAGTACTTC.

Here the CDR3 reads CASSSTGGPNIQYF. The DNA for the CDR3 is TGTGCCAGCAGCTCAACGGGGGGGCCAAACATTCAGTACTTC. This chain links TRBV7-2 with TRBJ2-4, with 8 bases fitting TRBD2. With 4 bases clipped from V and 6 bases from J, the junction kept 5 bases outside the gene matches. Per germline, CDR1 SGHTA and CDR2 FQGNSA. This CDR3 contains 14 residues.

This chain uses TRBV14 with TRBJ1-2; a possible D gene is TRBD1 (5 bases). The CDR3 length is 14 residues. CDR1 SGHDN and CDR2 FVKESK come from the germline V gene. The V and J ends lost 1 base and 7 bases respectively, with 13 bases between them. The DNA of the CDR3 is TGTGCCAGCAGCCAAGGAGGAGGGGTGGGTGGCTACACCTTC. Translation gives CASSQGGGVGGYTF.

This clone was recorded once. V and J are TRBV19 and TRBJ1-4; the D gene is possibly TRBD1 (5 bases). The CDR3 sequence is 16 residues long. The ends were cut back, 5 bases at V and 0 bases at J, with 13 bases in the middle. The germline gives CDR1 LNHDA, CDR2 SQIVND (reference sequence). CDR3 loop: CASSVQGGATNEKLFF. CDR3 DNA: TGTGCCAGTAGTGTCCAGGGTGGGGCAACTAATGAAAAACTGTTTTTT.

This chain links TRBV28 with TRBJ1-1; 9 bases are a match to TRBD1. The CDR3 has 15 residues. V gave up 4 bases and J gave up 5 bases; unmatched junction bases: 8. CDR1 and CDR2 from the germline V gene are MDHEN and SYDVKM. The DNA for the CDR3 is TGTGCCAGCAGTTCTCCGGGACAGGGCTTAACTGAAGCTTTCTTT. It is translated as CASSSPGQGLTEAFF.

The chain is built from TRBV9 and TRBJ2-4, with TRBD1 matching over 8 bases. The CDR3 spans 15 residues. V dropped 0 bases and J dropped 3; count of bases not matched to a gene: 2. CDR1 is SGDLS, CDR2 YYNGEE, per germline. The DNA of the CDR3 is TGTGCCAGCAGCGTAGATACAGGGGGCAAAAACATTCAGTACTTC. Its translation: CASSVDTGGKNIQYF.

This clone was recorded a few times. The V and J genes are TRBV19 and TRBJ1-5; a weak D match, TRBD1 (5 bases). The CDR3 totals 16 residues. V lost 3 bases and J 0 bases, leaving 12 bases between the germline ends. Germline lookup yields CDR1 LNHDA and CDR2 SQIVND (reference sequence). CDR3: CASSIYGAHSNQPQHF. DNA for the CDR3: TGTGCCAGTAGTATTTATGGGGCACATAGCAATCAGCCCCAGCATTTT.

The J gene is TRBJ2-1, the V gene TRBV28, with 9 positions matching TRBD2. The CDR3 extends over 16 amino acids. CDR1 is MDHEN and CDR2 is SYDVKM in the germline V gene. The V segment lost 7 bases and the J segment 6 bases; nucleotides outside the gene matches: 13. The CDR3 DNA reads as TGTGCCAGCACCCGTAGCGCGGGAGGGATGGCCAATGAGCAGTTCTTC. Protein: CASTRSAGGMANEQFF.

This rearrangement joins TRBV27 to TRBJ2-1, with 9 bases lining up with TRBD2. This CDR3 has 14 amino acids. The V gene's germline CDR1 is MNHEY and CDR2 SMNVEV (reference sequence). The V and J ends lost 6 bases and 7 bases, in that order; junction bases with no gene match: 7. The CDR3 coding sequence is TGTGCCAGCAGAGATAGCGGGAGTAATAATGAGCAGTTCTTC. Translating gives CASRDSGSNNEQFF.

The chain is built from TRBV9 and TRBJ1-5, with D possibly TRBD1 on 5 matching bases. From germline, CDR1 is SGDLS and CDR2 YYNGEE. V was cut by 4 bases and J by 0 bases, with 11 bases left in between. The CDR3 runs to 15 residues. The CDR3 DNA follows: TGTGCCAGCAGCCCTGGGGGGTCTAGCAATCAGCCCCAGCATTTT. Its protein product is CASSPGGSSNQPQHF.

The chain has TRBV7-2 and TRBJ2-1; TRBD1 aligns across 10 bases. The J segment lost 0 bases and the V segment lost 4 bases, leaving 12 bases of the junction unmatched. CDR1 and CDR2 (germline): SGHTA, FQGNSA. The CDR3 has 19 amino acids. This chain's CDR3 is CASSSTGGTRVSSYNEQFF. In nucleotides, the CDR3 is TGTGCCAGCAGCTCGACAGGGGGCACGCGGGTAAGCTCCTACAATGAGCAGTTCTTC.

This rearrangement joins TRBV5-1 to TRBJ2-7; 8 bases are a match to TRBD2. The CDR3 has 16 amino acids. CDR1 SGHRS and CDR2 YFSETQ come from the germline V gene. Trimming cost V 0 bases and J 1 base; bases outside gene matches: 6. CDR3 sequence (DNA): TGCGCCAGCAGCTTGGAAGCGGGACTAGTATCCTACGAGCAGTACTTC. It is translated as CASSLEAGLVSYEQYF.

This chain joins TRBV18 and TRBJ1-5, with D perhaps TRBD1 (6 bases). V lost 1 base, J lost 3 bases, and 7 bases lay in between. The length of the CDR3 is 14 residues. Looked up from germline, CDR1 is KGHSH and CDR2 is LQKENI. CDR3 DNA: TGTGCCAGCTCACCACAGGGGGTCAATCAGCCCCAGCATTTT. Protein product: CASSPQGVNQPQHF.

J is TRBJ1-2 and V is TRBV12-3 or TRBV12-4; D is possibly TRBD1 (6 bases). The CDR3 consists of 12 residues. With 7 bases removed from V and 7 bases from J, the gap between germline ends came to 13 bases. In nucleotides, the CDR3 is TGTGCCAGCACCCTGGGGGCCCGTGGCTACACCTTC. Protein: CASTLGARGYTF.

This clone was detected only once. This chain connects TRBV21-1 to TRBJ1-2; TRBD1, as called in the table, went unchecked against the DNA. TRBV21-1 is classified as a pseudogene. This CDR3 is built from 16 residues. The CDR3 protein is CASSKKTGGANYGYTF. DNA of the CDR3: TGTGCCAGCAGCAAAAAGACAGGGGGAGCTAACTATGGCTACACCTTC.

This clone occurred once. The V call is TRBV21-1, the J call TRBJ2-7; no DNA check was done on the table's D call, TRBD2. TRBV21-1 corresponds to a pseudogene. CDR3 length: 14 residues. The CDR3 coding sequence is TGTGCCAGCAGCATAATCGGGGGTTCCTACGAGCAGTACTTC. This translates into CASSIIGGSYEQYF.

The chain combines TRBV3-1 (or the pseudogene TRBV3-2) with TRBJ2-1; possible D gene TRBD1, 6 bases. Germline V gene data show CDR1 as LGHDT and CDR2 as YNNKEL (reference sequence). Trimming took off 0 bases at V and 12 bases at J, with 18 bases between the two ends. This CDR3 is built from 15 residues. The DNA of the CDR3 is TGTGCCAGCAGCCAAGAGGGGGCGAGGGTCGCTACGCAGTTCTTC. Its translation: CASSQEGARVATQFF.

The sample holds one count of this clone. This chain uses TRBV19 with TRBJ2-7, with TRBD1 as a possible D gene (5 bases). Germline values: CDR1 LNHDA, CDR2 SQIVND (reference sequence). The CDR3 sequence is 14 residues long. The V and J ends lost 4 bases and 0 bases respectively, with 10 bases between them. The CDR3 protein is CASSTSGNSYEQYF. The CDR3 DNA sequence: TGTGCCAGTAGTACTTCAGGGAACTCCTACGAGCAGTACTTC.